The 32 T cell receptor beta chains below all came from one sample that was sequenced in a study of blood T cell repertoires in COVID-19 (TCRdb year 2020). Library preparation used the immunoSEQ multiplex PCR assay. TCRdb took this table from immuneACCESS and kept in-frame rearrangements with V and J called. Such tables lack part of the clones; where checked against another copy, unresolved V genes explain under half of the gap, and the rest is unexplained. The sample yields some 98,000 clones; approximately 80% were counted once. The ten largest clones take up about a tenth of the sample. The sample consisted of peripheral blood. Receptors were obtained from a man between 65 and 85 years old with active or convalescent COVID-19.

The rearrangement uses TRBV5-1 and TRBJ2-7; 11 positions agree with TRBD2. Germline V gives CDR1 SGHRS, CDR2 YFSETQ. This CDR3 has 16 amino acids. Trimming cost V 0 bases and J 4 bases; bases outside gene matches: 6. CDR3 in DNA: TGCGCCAGCAGCTTGGGGCTAGCGGGGGGAAAGTACGAGCAGTACTTC. Amino acids: CASSLGLAGGKYEQYF.

The rearrangement links TRBV4-1 to TRBJ1-3; no clear D. CDR1 and CDR2 (germline): MGHRA, YSYEKL. Trimming left V 0 bases short and J 0 bases short, with 9 bases between. The CDR3 is 16 amino acids. CDR3 sequence: CASSQENTFSGNTIYF. The CDR3 nucleotides read TGCGCCAGCAGCCAAGAAAACACCTTCTCTGGAAACACCATATATTTT.

The chain links TRBV12-5 to TRBJ1-5; maybe TRBD1 (5 bases). The CDR3 consists of 16 residues. Germline V gene data show CDR1 as LGHNT and CDR2 as FRNRAP. Between the trimmed V and J ends, which lost 0 bases and 6 bases, there was a span of 15 bases. CDR3 amino acids: CASGLVTGPGSQPQHF. The CDR3 DNA reads TGTGCTAGTGGTTTGGTCACAGGCCCTGGCAGTCAGCCCCAGCATTTT.

This chain connects TRBV3-1 (or the pseudogene TRBV3-2) to TRBJ2-7, with D possibly being TRBD2 (6 bases). Trimming removed 0 bases at V and 1 base at J, with 13 bases between. From germline, CDR1 is LGHDT and CDR2 YNNKEL (reference sequence). The CDR3 is 16 residues long. For the CDR3, the DNA is TGTGCCAGCAGCCAAGAAGCGGCACGGGGGTCCTACGAGCAGTACTTC. This gives the protein CASSQEAARGSYEQYF.

As to this clone: Additional DNA sequences in this sample encode the identical CDR3. The chain combines TRBV7-9 with TRBJ2-7; D is possibly TRBD2 (6 bases). Germline CDR1 SEHNR, CDR2 FQNEAQ (reference sequence). The length of the CDR3 is 12 residues. The ends were cut back, 5 bases at V and 3 bases at J, with 8 bases in the middle. The CDR3 reads CASSPGGYEQYF. The DNA of the CDR3 is TGTGCCAGCAGCCCCGGGGGCTACGAGCAGTACTTC.

The chain combines TRBV7-6 with TRBJ2-5; 7 nucleotides align to TRBD1. V was clipped by 4 bases and J by 5 bases; unmatched bases: 10. Germline CDR1 and CDR2: SGHVS and FNYEAQ. This CDR3 has 15 amino acids. Here the CDR3 DNA reads TGTGCCAGCAGCTCGTCCCGGGACAGATTTGAGACCCAGTACTTC. Its translation is CASSSSRDRFETQYF.

V gene TRBV30 combines with J gene TRBJ2-2, with 13 bases that match TRBD2. The trim removed 3 bases at V and 9 bases at J, leaving 10 bases unmatched. The germline V gene encodes CDR1 GTSNPN and CDR2 SVGIG (reference sequence). The CDR3 loop spans 16 amino acids. This CDR3 is CAWSPGLAGAIRELFF. CDR3 bases: TGTGCCTGGAGCCCTGGACTAGCGGGGGCCATACGGGAGCTGTTTTTT.

The chain is built from TRBV6-5 and TRBJ1-5; possibly TRBD1 for D (6 bases). Germline V lookup: CDR1 MNHEY, CDR2 SVGAGI. This CDR3 is built from 15 residues. The V gene lost 7 bases and the J gene lost 1 base, with 14 bases spanning the gap. CDR3 nucleotide sequence: TGTGCCAGCACTTCCGGGACAATAAGCAATCAGCCCCAGCATTTT. Amino acids: CASTSGTISNQPQHF.

The rearrangement links TRBV10-1 to TRBJ2-3; TRBD1 aligns across 7 bases. V lost 7 bases, J lost 0 bases, and 4 bases stayed unmatched. Germline V gene data show CDR1 as WNHNN and CDR2 as SYGVQD (reference sequence). The CDR3 has 14 residues. Written as DNA, the CDR3 is TGCGCCAGCAAGGGGGACAGAAGCACAGATACGCAGTATTTT. It codes for CASKGDRSTDTQYF.

CDR3 in DNA: TGTGCCACCAGCAGAGTGGGGGCAGCTCAGCCCCAGCATTTT. This translates into CATSRVGAAQPQHF. The gene calls are TRBV15 and TRBJ1-5; weak D call: TRBD1 (6 bases). V gave up 1 base and J gave up 6 bases, with 10 bases separating them. This CDR3 comprises 14 residues. Germline CDR1 reads LNHNV; CDR2 reads YYDKDF (reference sequence).

The CDR3 nucleotides read TGTGCCAGCAGCTTACGCAACAGGGAAGCTGGAAACACCATATATTTT. It is translated as CASSLRNREAGNTIYF. The chain has TRBV7-6 and TRBJ1-3; D possibly corresponds to TRBD1 (6 bases). Trimming removed 2 bases at V and 2 bases at J, with 13 bases between. Looked up from germline, CDR1 is SGHVS and CDR2 is FNYEAQ. CDR3 length: 16 amino acids.

The V gene is TRBV5-4, the J gene TRBJ2-3; TRBD2 agrees at 12 bases. The CDR3 has 15 residues. The germline gives CDR1 SGHNT, CDR2 YYREEE (reference sequence). The V and J ends lost 4 bases and 1 base, in that order; junction bases with no gene match: 1. For the CDR3, the DNA is TGTGCCAGCAGCCGGACTAGCGGGGGCACAGATACGCAGTATTTT. It codes for CASSRTSGGTDTQYF.

This chain joins TRBV2 and TRBJ2-2, with D possibly being TRBD2 (6 bases). In germline, CDR1 is SNHLY, CDR2 FYNNEI. This CDR3 is built from 16 residues. V was pared by 7 bases and J by 0 bases, with 15 bases between. The CDR3 loop reads CASNRLEPTNTGELFF. The CDR3 DNA reads TGTGCCAGCAACCGACTAGAGCCTACGAACACCGGGGAGCTGTTTTTT.

The chain joins TRBV4-1 to TRBJ1-5; no clear D. This CDR3 has 14 amino acids. Germline CDR1 and CDR2: MGHRA and YSYEKL. Trimming took off 1 base at V and 3 bases at J, with 7 bases between the two ends. The CDR3 loop is CASSQVSYNQPQHF. Written as DNA, the CDR3 is TGCGCCAGCAGCCAAGTGTCTTACAATCAGCCCCAGCATTTT.

This chain joins TRBV6-5 and TRBJ1-2, with D tentatively TRBD1 (5 bases). The CDR3 totals 13 residues. Germline CDR1 and CDR2: MNHEY and SVGAGI. Trimming left V 4 bases short and J 4 bases short, with 10 bases between. The CDR3 loop reads CASSSTEAYGYTF. For the CDR3, the DNA is TGTGCCAGCAGTTCGACAGAGGCCTATGGCTACACCTTC.

The rearrangement links TRBV3-1 (or the pseudogene TRBV3-2) to TRBJ2-3; TRBD2 might be the D (7 bases). Per germline, CDR1 LGHDT and CDR2 YNNKEL (reference sequence). Between the trimmed V and J ends, which lost 4 bases and 0 bases, there was a span of 14 bases. CDR3 size: 16 residues. The CDR3 loop is CASSLAGAPSTDTQYF. CDR3 bases: TGTGCCAGCAGCCTCGCGGGGGCTCCTAGCACAGATACGCAGTATTTT.

The chain has TRBV5-8 and TRBJ1-6; D ambiguous. Germline CDR1 is SGHTS and CDR2 is YDEGEE. V lost 6 bases, J lost 0 bases, and 10 bases lay in between. CDR3 length: 15 amino acids. The CDR3 nucleotides read TGTGCCAGCACCCGTGAGGGCTCCTATAATTCACCCCTCCACTTT. Amino acid sequence: CASTREGSYNSPLHF.

The V and J genes are TRBV28 and TRBJ2-5, with TRBD1 identical over 8 bases. Trimming at V came to 6 bases and at J to 5 bases, leaving 5 bases not matched to a gene. Germline V gives CDR1 MDHEN, CDR2 SYDVKM. The CDR3 covers 13 residues. CDR3 nucleotide sequence: TGTGCCAGCAGCCGGACAGGGCATGAGACCCAGTACTTC. It specifies CASSRTGHETQYF.

V and J are TRBV6-5 and TRBJ1-2; 7 nucleotides agree with TRBD1. In germline, CDR1 is MNHEY, CDR2 SVGAGI. The CDR3 spans 14 residues. The junction had 12 bases not matched to a gene; V was cut back by 7 bases and J by 7 bases. Written as DNA, the CDR3 is TGTGCCAGCACCCACGACAGGGCCTCCGGTGGCTACACCTTC. Translated, it gives CASTHDRASGGYTF.

This chain connects TRBV11-3 to TRBJ2-7; D not certain. Germline V gene sequence: CDR1 SGHNT, CDR2 YENEEA. V lost 0 bases, J lost 3 bases, and 9 bases lay in between. This CDR3 region has 14 residues. CDR3 DNA: TGTGCCAGCAGCTTAGAACACATAAGCTACGAGCAGTACTTC. This sequence encodes CASSLEHISYEQYF. Looking up the rest from reference TRBV11-3 and TRBJ2-7 gives the full variable domain: EAGVVQSPRYKIIEKKQPVAFWCNPISGHNTLYWYLQNLGQGPELLIRYENEEAVDDSQLPKDRFSAERLKGVDSTLKIQPAELGDSAVYLCASSLEHISYEQYFGPGTRLTVT.

The CDR3 coding sequence is TGTGCCAGCAGCACCAGGACAGTCGGCACTGAAGCTTTCTTT. Residues: CASSTRTVGTEAFF. The J gene is TRBJ1-1, the V gene TRBV11-1, with D tentatively TRBD1 (6 bases). The length of the CDR3 is 14 residues. Trimming took 5 bases from V and 4 from J, leaving 14 bases between them. Germline V CDR1 and CDR2: SGHAT, FQDESV (reference sequence).

The chain combines TRBV7-9 with TRBJ2-2; TRBD2 might be the D (5 bases). There are 18 residues in the CDR3. V lost 4 bases, J lost 5 bases, and 23 bases lay in between. Germline CDR1 SEHNR, CDR2 FQNEAQ (reference sequence). The CDR3 bases are TGTGCCAGCAGCTCCCCAGTACGGGGATCCGGCAAGACCGGGGAGCTGTTTTTT. Protein sequence: CASSSPVRGSGKTGELFF.

This chain uses TRBV11-3 with TRBJ2-7; no definite D call. The V gene's germline CDR1 is SGHNT and CDR2 YENEEA. The CDR3 has 15 amino acids. Trimming took 1 base from V and 1 from J, leaving 11 bases between them. As DNA, the CDR3 is TGTGCCAGCAGCTTAGGTCGCGGTGCGTCCTACGAGCAGTACTTC. It is translated as CASSLGRGASYEQYF.

The chain is built from TRBV7-6 and TRBJ2-2; D is unresolved. Germline values: CDR1 SGHVS, CDR2 FNYEAQ. Trimming shortened V by 4 bases and J by 2 bases, and 26 bases separated the two germline ends. This CDR3 contains 20 residues. The CDR3 region has the DNA TGTGCCAGCAGCTACTATATAAGAACGACCTTCGTGCCAAACACCGGGGAGCTGTTTTTT. Its protein is CASSYYIRTTFVPNTGELFF.

V gene TRBV4-3 combines with J gene TRBJ2-1; 11 positions match TRBD1. Germline V CDR1 and CDR2: LGHNA, YSLEER. The length of the CDR3 is 16 residues. Trimming cost V 4 bases and J 3 bases; bases outside gene matches: 5. CDR3 coding DNA: TGCGCCAGCAGCCGTACCGGGACAGGGGGCTACAATGAGCAGTTCTTC. Its protein is CASSRTGTGGYNEQFF.

This clone came up once. The chain joins TRBV6-6 to TRBJ2-3, with D possibly matching TRBD2 (5 bases). The CDR3 is 16 residues long. Germline lookup yields CDR1 MNHNY and CDR2 SVGAGI (reference sequence). Trimming removed 5 bases from V and 0 bases from J, with 15 bases in between. The CDR3 spells CASSKLERTSTDTQYF. CDR3 sequence (DNA): TGTGCCAGCAGTAAATTAGAACGGACTAGCACAGATACGCAGTATTTT.

This rearrangement joins TRBV11-3 to TRBJ2-4; TRBD2 aligns across 7 bases. With 0 bases clipped from V and 6 bases from J, the junction kept 8 bases outside the gene matches. Germline V gives CDR1 SGHNT, CDR2 YENEEA. CDR3 length: 16 amino acids. DNA of the CDR3: TGTGCCAGCAGCTTAGAGAGCGGGGCCCCAGTAAACATTCAGTACTTC. Translation: CASSLESGAPVNIQYF.

The genes are TRBV13 and TRBJ1-1; 7 bases fit TRBD1. The CDR3 sequence is 16 residues long. Germline CDR1 and CDR2: PRHDT and FYEKMQ (reference sequence). J was trimmed by 4 bases and V by 4 bases; bases with no gene match: 12. CDR3 DNA: TGTGCCAGCAGCTCTACCCAGAACAGGGGAAGCACTGAAGCTTTCTTT. It yields the protein CASSSTQNRGSTEAFF. The full variable domain, completed using reference TRBV13 and TRBJ1-1, is AAGVIQSPRHLIKEKRETATLKCYPIPRHDTVYWYQQGPGQDPQFLISFYEKMQSDKGSIPDRFSAQQFSDYHSELNMSSLELGDSALYFCASSSTQNRGSTEAFFGQGTRLTVV.

The CDR3: CASKNPPTGAYIYEETQYF. The CDR3 DNA reads as TGTGCCAGCAAAAACCCCCCGACAGGGGCCTATATCTACGAAGAGACCCAGTACTTC. V is TRBV18 and J is TRBJ2-5; 8 bases match TRBD1. Trimming removed 8 bases from V and 3 bases from J; junction bases left unmatched: 23. Germline-derived CDR1 and CDR2 are KGHSH and LQKENI. The CDR3 extends over 19 amino acids.

This clone was seen once. The V and J genes are TRBV12-3 or TRBV12-4 and TRBJ2-2; a possible D gene is TRBD1 (5 bases). This CDR3 comprises 13 residues. With 6 bases removed from V and 3 bases from J, the gap between germline ends came to 8 bases. CDR3 region: CASRLQDTGELFF. The CDR3 DNA reads as TGTGCCAGCAGGCTACAGGACACCGGGGAGCTGTTTTTT.

The J gene is TRBJ1-2, the V gene TRBV5-1; 9 nucleotides align to TRBD1. This CDR3 contains 15 residues. Germline V gene sequence: CDR1 SGHRS, CDR2 YFSETQ. The ends lost 0 bases at V and 5 bases at J; junction bases unmatched: 5. The CDR3 DNA follows: TGCGCCAGCAGCTTGGCCGGGACAGGGCGTTATGGCTACACCTTC. This translates into CASSLAGTGRYGYTF.

This sequence joins TRBV5-6 and TRBJ1-1, with 9 bases identical to TRBD1. J gave up 4 bases and V 5 bases, and 3 bases lay outside the gene matches. The germline V gene encodes CDR1 SGHDT and CDR2 YYEEEE. CDR3 length equals 13 residues. Written as DNA, the CDR3 is TGTGCCAGCAGTCAGGACAGGGGCACTGAAGCTTTCTTT. This codes for CASSQDRGTEAFF.